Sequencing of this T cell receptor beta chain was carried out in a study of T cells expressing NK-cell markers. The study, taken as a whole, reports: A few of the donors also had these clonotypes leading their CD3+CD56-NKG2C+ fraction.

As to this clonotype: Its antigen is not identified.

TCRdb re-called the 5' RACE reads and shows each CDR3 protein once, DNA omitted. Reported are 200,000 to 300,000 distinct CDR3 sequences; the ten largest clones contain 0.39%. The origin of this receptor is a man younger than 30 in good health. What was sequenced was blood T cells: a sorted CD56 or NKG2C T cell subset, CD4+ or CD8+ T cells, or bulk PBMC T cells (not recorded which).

This CDR3 reads CASSQDRSGSGSNNEQFF. The chain recombines TRBV4-2 with TRBJ2-1; TCRdb reports TRBD2, a call that lacks DNA to check it against. In germline, CDR1 is LGHNA, CDR2 YNFKEQ. The CDR3 extends over 18 amino acids.